The 15 T cell receptor beta chains reported below all come from one sample, sequenced in a study of blood T cell repertoires in COVID-19. Sequencing was performed with immunoSEQ multiplex PCR; in TCRdb, only in-frame clones are kept and a portion is missing. Altogether about 110,000 clones are present, around 68% being singletons, with the ten largest covering less than 10%. Sequenced input: peripheral blood. The origin of the receptors is a woman in her sixties or seventies with acute or convalescent COVID-19.

This clone appeared once. The chain carries TRBV5-4 and TRBJ1-2, with TRBD1 identical over 8 bases. V dropped 5 bases and J dropped 2; count of bases not matched to a gene: 5. CDR3 length: 14 amino acids. CDR1 and CDR2 from the germline V gene are SGHNT and YYREEE (reference sequence). Here the CDR3 reads CASRRTGTNYGYTF. In DNA form, the CDR3 reads TGTGCCAGCAGAAGGACAGGGACGAACTATGGCTACACCTTC.

V and J are TRBV3-1 (or the pseudogene TRBV3-2) and TRBJ2-3; D is uncertain. CDR3 length: 16 amino acids. CDR1 and CDR2 (germline): LGHDT, YNNKEL (reference sequence). V gave up 0 bases and J gave up 1 base, with 11 bases separating them. DNA for the CDR3: TGTGCCAGCAGCCAAGATACCAGTTCAGGCACAGATACGCAGTATTTT. Translation gives CASSQDTSSGTDTQYF.

The genes are TRBV2 and TRBJ2-2; 8 positions match TRBD1. Losses at the gene ends were 10 bases for V and 6 bases for J; bases not matched to a gene: 7. The CDR3 sequence is 13 residues long. Germline V CDR1 and CDR2: SNHLY, FYNNEI. CDR3 region: CATQSDRAGELFF. CDR3 DNA: TGTGCCACTCAATCGGACAGGGCCGGGGAGCTGTTTTTT.

The V call is TRBV5-1, the J call TRBJ1-6; TRBD1 is a possible D gene (5 bases). Germline values: CDR1 SGHRS, CDR2 YFSETQ. Between the trimmed V and J ends, which lost 4 bases and 14 bases, there was a span of 19 bases. The CDR3 consists of 14 residues. For the CDR3, the DNA is TGCGCCAGCAGCCCGGCGGGGGGTCAGCCCACCCTCCACTTT. Translated, it gives CASSPAGGQPTLHF. Full variable domain (rest looked up from reference TRBV5-1 and TRBJ1-6): KAGVTQTPRYLIKTRGQQVTLSCSPISGHRSVSWYQQTPGQGLQFLFEYFSETQRNKGNFPGRFSGRQFSNSRSEMNVSTLELGDSALYLCASSPAGGQPTLHFGNGTRLTVT.

V usage is TRBV7-2 and J usage is TRBJ2-3; D is ambiguous. CDR3 size: 14 residues. The V gene lost 5 bases and the J gene lost 4 bases, with 13 bases spanning the gap. The germline V gene encodes CDR1 SGHTA and CDR2 FQGNSA. CDR3 protein: CASSPEYLSDTQYF. CDR3 DNA: TGTGCCAGCAGCCCCGAGTATTTGTCAGATACGCAGTATTTT.

At least ten counts were recorded for this clone. The CDR3 bases are TGTGCCAGCTCACCACTAAGCGACAGGGGGCTAAACGAGCAGTACTTC. This encodes CASSPLSDRGLNEQYF. The rearrangement joins TRBV18 to TRBJ2-7, with 10 bases aligning to TRBD1. The V gene's germline CDR1 is KGHSH and CDR2 LQKENI. Unmatched junction bases numbered 8, after V lost 1 base and J lost 5 bases. The CDR3 is made up of 16 amino acids.

This clone has a handful of counts. The rearrangement uses TRBV29-1 and TRBJ1-2, with TRBD1 matching 9 bases. The CDR3 is 14 residues long. Germline CDR1 SQVTM, CDR2 ANQGSEA. With V trimmed by 4 bases and J by 4 bases, 7 bases remained unmatched. The CDR3 spells CSVGIRDRAYGYTF. CDR3 DNA: TGCAGCGTTGGGATCCGGGACAGGGCCTATGGCTACACCTTC.

This rearrangement joins TRBV5-1 to TRBJ2-7, with 7 bases aligning to TRBD1. J gave up 3 bases and V 0 bases, and 3 bases lay outside the gene matches. Germline V lookup: CDR1 SGHRS, CDR2 YFSETQ. This CDR3 has 14 residues. CDR3 sequence: CASSLGGQIYEQYF. CDR3 DNA sequence: TGCGCCAGCAGCTTGGGGGGACAGATCTACGAGCAGTACTTC.

The chain uses TRBV5-5 and TRBJ2-7, with D possibly matching TRBD2 (6 bases). CDR1 is SGHKS and CDR2 is YYEKEE in the germline V gene (reference sequence). V was trimmed by 7 bases and J by 1 base, leaving 15 bases between them. This CDR3 region has 14 residues. The CDR3 DNA follows: TGTGCCAGCCGAATACTGGAGGGGTCCTACGAGCAGTACTTC. This translates into CASRILEGSYEQYF.

The chain joins TRBV7-8 to TRBJ2-3; no clear D gene. CDR3 length equals 12 residues. The germline V and J ends were trimmed by 4 bases and 2 bases, with 4 bases remaining between them. Germline assignment: CDR1 SGHVS and CDR2 FQNEAQ. The CDR3 bases are TGTGCCAGCAGCTCCAACACAGATACGCAGTATTTT. Residues: CASSSNTDTQYF.

The rearrangement links TRBV5-1 to TRBJ2-1, with 12 bases lining up with TRBD2. Germline V gives CDR1 SGHRS, CDR2 YFSETQ. V lost 4 bases to trimming and J lost 2 bases; unmatched junction nucleotides: 1. This CDR3 comprises 15 residues. This CDR3 reads CASSRLAGAYNEQFF. CDR3 DNA: TGCGCCAGCAGCAGACTAGCGGGGGCCTACAATGAGCAGTTCTTC.

This chain joins TRBV6-1 and TRBJ2-7, with a tentative D call TRBD2 (5 bases). This CDR3 spans 18 amino acids. V was trimmed by 4 bases and J by 2 bases, leaving 24 bases between them. Germline CDR1 is MNHNS and CDR2 is SASEGT. CDR3 in DNA: TGTGCCAGCAGTGTCAGAGGGCTTTTTAGGAACAAAACCTACGAGCAGTACTTC. It codes for CASSVRGLFRNKTYEQYF.

The rearrangement links TRBV5-4 to TRBJ2-5, with TRBD1 matching over 8 bases. This CDR3 contains 15 residues. V was pared by 4 bases and J by 5 bases, with 10 bases of the junction left unmatched. Per germline, CDR1 SGHNT and CDR2 YYREEE (reference sequence). The CDR3 here is CASSPYRQGRETQYF. CDR3 DNA: TGTGCCAGCAGCCCGTACCGACAGGGGAGGGAGACCCAGTACTTC.

The rearrangement links TRBV30 to TRBJ2-2; D is undetermined. V lost 0 bases and J lost 1, with 6 bases in between. The CDR3 covers 14 residues. Per germline, CDR1 GTSNPN and CDR2 SVGIG (reference sequence). The chain's CDR3 is CAWSVAVNTGELFF. In nucleotides, the CDR3 is TGTGCCTGGAGTGTGGCAGTGAACACCGGGGAGCTGTTTTTT.

The chain recombines TRBV29-1 with TRBJ1-6, with TRBD1 matching 11 bases. With 0 bases clipped from V and 7 bases from J, the junction kept 5 bases outside the gene matches. The CDR3 runs to 16 residues. Looked up from germline, CDR1 is SQVTM and CDR2 is ANQGSEA. Here the CDR3 DNA reads TGCAGCGTTGAAGACGGGACAGGGGGAGAAAATTCACCCCTCCACTTT. Protein: CSVEDGTGGENSPLHF.